This TCR beta chain was captured by sequencing in a study of blood T cell repertoires in COVID-19. The data were produced by immunoSEQ multiplex PCR, yet TCRdb's version contains in-frame clones alone and is incomplete. The sample records approximately 94,000 clones, 88% being singletons. Trimming cost V 6 bases and J 8 bases; bases outside gene matches: 8. The V gene's germline CDR1 is SGHRS and CDR2 YFSETQ. The CDR3 runs to 14 residues. The genes are TRBV5-1 and TRBJ2-1; 10 bases line up with TRBD2. This receptor was obtained from a human donor in a cohort sampled during active COVID-19. Sample: peripheral blood. CDR3 nucleotides: TGCGCCAGCAAAGCGGGAGGGCCGCAAGATGAGCAGTTCTTC. Amino acids: CASKAGGPQDEQFF.